This T cell receptor beta chain was observed in a study of long-term antiretroviral therapy in people with HIV. Findings and caveats of the study: Comparison with controls showed narrower CDR3 length ranges in HIV repertoires.

CDR3 length: 14 amino acids. Germline V gene sequence: CDR1 SGDLS, CDR2 YYNGEE. The trim removed 4 bases at V and 5 bases at J, leaving 6 bases unmatched. This clone has just a few counts. Its antigen is not known. The assay used was immunoSEQ (version v3.0), run at survey level. This table comes from immunoSEQ multiplex PCR, and its TCRdb copy is limited to in-frame clones, with some not included. The profile covers about 16,000 clones, with around 75% appearing a single time and 14% taken by the ten largest. The sequences come from unsorted PBMCs, collected 1.5 years before starting antiretroviral therapy. The chain has TRBV9 and TRBJ1-5; 7 bases match TRBD1. The clonotype comes from a woman aged 45-65 years with HIV. DNA of the CDR3: TGTGCCAGCAGCAAAACAGGGGACTATCAGCCCCAGCATTTT. Translated, it gives CASSKTGDYQPQHF.